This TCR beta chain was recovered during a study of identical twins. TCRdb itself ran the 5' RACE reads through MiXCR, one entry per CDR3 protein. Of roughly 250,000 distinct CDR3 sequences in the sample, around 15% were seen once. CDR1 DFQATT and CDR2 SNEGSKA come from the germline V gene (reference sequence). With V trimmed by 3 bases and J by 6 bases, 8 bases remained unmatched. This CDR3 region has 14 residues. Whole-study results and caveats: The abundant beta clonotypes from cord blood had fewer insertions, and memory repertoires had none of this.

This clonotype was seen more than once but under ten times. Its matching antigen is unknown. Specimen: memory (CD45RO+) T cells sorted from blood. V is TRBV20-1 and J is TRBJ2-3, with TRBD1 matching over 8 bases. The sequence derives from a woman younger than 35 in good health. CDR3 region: CSARAQGAGDTQYF. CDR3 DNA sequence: TGCAGTGCTAGGGCCCAGGGGGCAGGTGATACGCAGTATTTT.